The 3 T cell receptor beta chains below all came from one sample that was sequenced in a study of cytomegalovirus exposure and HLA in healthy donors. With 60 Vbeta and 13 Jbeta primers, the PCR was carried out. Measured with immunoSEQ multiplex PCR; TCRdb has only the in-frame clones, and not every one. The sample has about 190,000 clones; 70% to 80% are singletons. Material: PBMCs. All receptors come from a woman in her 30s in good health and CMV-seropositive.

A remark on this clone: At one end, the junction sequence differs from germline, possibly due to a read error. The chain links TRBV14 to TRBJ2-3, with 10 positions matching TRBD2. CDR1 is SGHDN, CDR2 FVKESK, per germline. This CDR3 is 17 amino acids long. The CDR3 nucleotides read TGTGCTAGCAGCCAAGAATGGATACTAGCGGGGTCAGATACGCAGTATTTT. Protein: CASSQEWILAGSDTQYF. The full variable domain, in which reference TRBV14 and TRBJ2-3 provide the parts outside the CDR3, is EAGVTQFPSHSVIEKGQTVTLRCDPISGHDNLYWYRRVMGKEIKFLLHFVKESKQDESGMPNNRFLAERTGGTYSTLKVQPAELEDSGVYFCASSQEWILAGSDTQYFGPGTRLTVL.

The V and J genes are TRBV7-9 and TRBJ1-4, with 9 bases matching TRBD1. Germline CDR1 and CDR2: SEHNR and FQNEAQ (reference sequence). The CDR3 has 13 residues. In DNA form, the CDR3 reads TGTTCCTCACAGGGGGCTCGGAGTGAAAAACTGTTTTTT. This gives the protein CSSQGARSEKLFF.

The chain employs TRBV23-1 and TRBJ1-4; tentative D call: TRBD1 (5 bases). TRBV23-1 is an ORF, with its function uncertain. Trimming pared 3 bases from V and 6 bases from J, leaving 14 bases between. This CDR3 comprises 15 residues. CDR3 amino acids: CASSHCPRGYEKLFF. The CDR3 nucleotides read TGCGCCAGCAGTCATTGCCCCCGGGGGTATGAAAAACTGTTTTTT.